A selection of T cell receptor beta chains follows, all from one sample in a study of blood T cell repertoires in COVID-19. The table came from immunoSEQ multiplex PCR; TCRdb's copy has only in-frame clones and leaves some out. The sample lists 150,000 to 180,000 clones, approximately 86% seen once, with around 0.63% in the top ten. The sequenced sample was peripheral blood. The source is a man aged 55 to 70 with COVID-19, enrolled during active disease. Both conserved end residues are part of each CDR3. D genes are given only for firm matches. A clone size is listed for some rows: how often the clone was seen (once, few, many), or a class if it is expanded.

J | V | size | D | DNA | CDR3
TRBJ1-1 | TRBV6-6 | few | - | TGTGCCAGCAGTTACACAGGCCACACTGAAGCTTTCTTT | CASSYTGHTEAFF
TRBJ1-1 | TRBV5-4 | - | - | TGTGCCAGCCACACCCAGACACTGAACACTGAAGCTTTCTTT | CASHTQTLNTEAFF
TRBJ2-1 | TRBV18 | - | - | TGTGCCAGCTCACCACCGGGCAGGGAAGGTTTGGATGAGCAGTTCTTC | CASSPPGREGLDEQFF
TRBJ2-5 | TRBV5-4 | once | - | TGTGCCAGCAGCCCGGCCGGGAGAGAGACCCAGTACTTC | CASSPAGRETQYF
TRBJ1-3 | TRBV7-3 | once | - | TGTGCCAGCAGCCGCGGAACTGGAAACACCATATATTTT | CASSRGTGNTIYF
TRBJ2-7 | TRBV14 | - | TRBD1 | TGTGCCAGCAGCCCCTTTCTCGGGACAGGGGGCGACGAGCAGTACTTC | CASSPFLGTGGDEQYF
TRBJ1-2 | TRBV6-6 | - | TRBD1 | TGTGCCAGCAGTCTATCCGGGACAGGGGAGGGGAACTATGGCTACACCTTC | CASSLSGTGEGNYGYTF
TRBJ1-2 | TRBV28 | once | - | TGTGCCAGCAGTTTATTTGGCAGGGGCGGCTACACCTTC | CASSLFGRGGYTF
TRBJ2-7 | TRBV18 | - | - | TGTGCCAGCTCACCAGCCCTGTTGCCGGGGTACGAGCAGTACTTC | CASSPALLPGYEQYF
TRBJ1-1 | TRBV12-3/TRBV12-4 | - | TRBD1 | TGTGCCAGCAGCCAGGGGGGAACTGAAGCTTTCTTT | CASSQGGTEAFF
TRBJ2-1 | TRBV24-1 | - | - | TGTGCCACCAGTGTAACAGAGTCCTCCTACAATGAGCAGTTCTTC | CATSVTESSYNEQFF
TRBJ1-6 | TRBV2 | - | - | TGTGCCAGCCCACCCGGGGAGGGACCACCAAATTCACCCCTCCACTTT | CASPPGEGPPNSPLHF
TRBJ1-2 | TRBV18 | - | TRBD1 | TGTGCCAGCTCACCCCTCAAAGGGACAGGGGGCTATGGCTACACCTTC | CASSPLKGTGGYGYTF
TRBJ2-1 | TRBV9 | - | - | TGTGCCAGCAGCGCGACAGGGACTTTCGGTGAGCAGTTCTTC | CASSATGTFGEQFF
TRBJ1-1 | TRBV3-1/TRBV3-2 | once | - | TGTGCCAGCAGCCACCACGCGGGGGCCGCAAACACTGAAGCTTTCTTT | CASSHHAGAANTEAFF
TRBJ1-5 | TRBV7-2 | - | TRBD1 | TGTGCCAGCAGCCAGGGACAGAGGAATCAGCCCCAGCATTTT | CASSQGQRNQPQHF
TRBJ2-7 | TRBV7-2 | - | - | TGTGCCAGCAGCCAACGGACAGCCAAGCCCTACGAGCAGTACTTC | CASSQRTAKPYEQYF
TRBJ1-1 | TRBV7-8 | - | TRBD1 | TGTGCCAGCAGCTCAAGGGACAGTAGGACTGAAGCTTTCTTT | CASSSRDSRTEAFF
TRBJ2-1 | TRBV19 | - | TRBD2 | TGTGCCAGTAGTGTGACTAGCGGGATTCGCAATGAGCAGTTCTTC | CASSVTSGIRNEQFF
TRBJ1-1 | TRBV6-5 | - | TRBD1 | TGTGCCAGCAGGCCACAGGACAGGGTGCCCCCCGAAGCTTTCTTT | CASRPQDRVPPEAFF
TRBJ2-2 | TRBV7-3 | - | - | TGTGCCAGCAGCATAATGGCGGGGTTGAGCGGGGAGCTGTTTTTT | CASSIMAGLSGELFF
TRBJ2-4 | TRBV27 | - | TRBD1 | TGTGCCAGCCGAGACAGGGGTGGGGCCAAAAACATTCAGTACTTC | CASRDRGGAKNIQYF
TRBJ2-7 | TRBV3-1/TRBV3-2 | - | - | TGTGCCAGCAGCCTACCTCCAGGATTTTTCTTCTACGAGCAGTACTTC | CASSLPPGFFFYEQYF
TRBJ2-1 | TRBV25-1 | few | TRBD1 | TGTGCCAGCAGGACAGGGGGCTTCAATGAGCAGTTCTTC | CASRTGGFNEQFF
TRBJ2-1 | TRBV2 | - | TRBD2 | TGTGCCAGCATGCGGGAGGTTAGCTACAATGAGCAGTTCTTC | CASMREVSYNEQFF
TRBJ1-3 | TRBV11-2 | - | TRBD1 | TGTGCCAGCAGCTCACAGGGGGCTGGTGGAAACACCATATATTTT | CASSSQGAGGNTIYF
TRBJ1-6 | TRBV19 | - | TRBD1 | TGTGCCAGTAGGGACAGGGGAAGCAATTCACCCCTCCACTTT | CASRDRGSNSPLHF
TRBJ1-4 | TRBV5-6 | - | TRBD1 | TGTGCCAGCAGCCGTCGGGACAGAAAGAATGAAAAACTGTTTTTT | CASSRRDRKNEKLFF
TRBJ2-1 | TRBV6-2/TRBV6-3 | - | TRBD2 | TGTGCCAGCAGTATTCCACTAGCGGGAGTAAACAATGAGCAGTTCTTC | CASSIPLAGVNNEQFF
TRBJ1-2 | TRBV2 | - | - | TGTGCCAGCAGTGAAAAGGCCCCGAGTGGGGGGGCGGGAAGGGGCTACACCTTC | CASSEKAPSGGAGRGYTF
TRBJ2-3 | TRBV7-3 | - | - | TGTGCCAGCAGCCCGGACAGTGGAACGCAGTATTTT | CASSPDSGTQYF
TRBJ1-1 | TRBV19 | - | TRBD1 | TGTGCCAGTGGGACAGTAGGCGTTTCGAGCACTGAAGCTTTCTTT | CASGTVGVSSTEAFF
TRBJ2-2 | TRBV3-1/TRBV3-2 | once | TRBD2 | TGTGCCAGCAGCCAAGATCAGAAACTAGCGGGACGCACCGGGGAGCTGTTTTTT | CASSQDQKLAGRTGELFF
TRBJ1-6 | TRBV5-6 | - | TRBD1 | TGTGCCAGCAGCCCGGGACAGGGCGAAATTAATTCACCCCTCCACTTT | CASSPGQGEINSPLHF
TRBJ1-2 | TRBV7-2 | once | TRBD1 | TGTGCCAGCAGTCCGGACAGGGGGAGCAACTATGGCTACACCTTC | CASSPDRGSNYGYTF
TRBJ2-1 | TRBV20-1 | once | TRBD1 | TGCAGTGCTAGTCACGGACAGGGTAATGAGCAGTTCTTC | CSASHGQGNEQFF
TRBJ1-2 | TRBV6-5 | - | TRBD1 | TGTGCCAGCAGAGTTGGACAGGGGTATGGCTACACCTTC | CASRVGQGYGYTF
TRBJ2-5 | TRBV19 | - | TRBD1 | TGTGCCAGTAGTCTAGGACAGGGCGGAGGAGAGACCCAGTACTTC | CASSLGQGGGETQYF
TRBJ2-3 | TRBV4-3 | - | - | TGCGCCAGCAGCCAAGACCAGGGGATAGTGACAGATACGCAGTATTTT | CASSQDQGIVTDTQYF
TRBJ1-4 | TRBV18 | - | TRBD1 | TGTGCCAGCTCACCGGGACAGCCAACTAATGAAAAACTGTTTTTT | CASSPGQPTNEKLFF
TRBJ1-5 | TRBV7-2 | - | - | TGTGCCAGCAGCCCAGCGGACAGTACCAATCAGCCCCAGCATTTT | CASSPADSTNQPQHF